These 32 T cell receptor beta chains originate from one sample sequenced in a study of CD8 T cells in Susac syndrome. Random hexamers were used to reverse transcribe about 0.5 to 1 ug of RNA. From the immunoSEQ multiplex PCR reads, TCRdb called clonotypes with MiXCR, one entry per CDR3 protein. Of 140,000 to 150,000 distinct CDR3 sequences in the sample, around 95% are singletons; the top ten hold more than 0.075%. Material for sequencing was CD4+ T cells from PBMCs. These receptors came from a human donor with Susac syndrome.

The chain employs TRBV27 and TRBJ1-5, with D maybe TRBD1 (5 bases). Trimming shortened V by 3 bases and J by 4 bases, and 7 bases separated the two germline ends. Germline lookup yields CDR1 MNHEY and CDR2 SMNVEV (reference sequence). This CDR3 spans 13 amino acids. DNA for the CDR3: TGTGCCAGCAGTTTTCAGGGTAATCAGCCCCAGCATTTT. Its protein product is CASSFQGNQPQHF.

The chain employs TRBV7-9 and TRBJ1-2; no definite D call. Trimming took off 3 bases at V and 4 bases at J, with 12 bases between the two ends. CDR1 and CDR2 (germline): SEHNR, FQNEAQ (reference sequence). The CDR3 spans 14 residues. The CDR3 is CASSLTGVGYGYTF. Written as DNA, the CDR3 is TGTGCCAGCAGCTTGACTGGGGTGGGCTATGGCTACACCTTC.

This chain connects TRBV5-4 to TRBJ1-1; tentatively, D is TRBD1 (5 bases). V lost 1 base, J lost 4 bases, and 11 bases lay in between. The CDR3 extends over 14 amino acids. Germline V gene lookup returns CDR1 SGHNT and CDR2 YYREEE (reference sequence). The CDR3 protein is CASSLRGGGTEAFF. CDR3 sequence (DNA): TGTGCCAGCAGCTTGCGGGGTGGGGGCACTGAAGCTTTCTTT.

The rearrangement links TRBV29-1 to TRBJ1-1, with D unclear. Germline V gene data show CDR1 as SQVTM and CDR2 as ANQGSEA. The V end lost 3 bases, the J end lost 0 bases, and 5 bases lay between the germline ends. The CDR3 has 12 residues. For the CDR3, the DNA is TGCAGCGTTGATCTCATGAACACTGAAGCTTTCTTT. The encoded protein is CSVDLMNTEAFF.

The rearrangement links TRBV20-1 to TRBJ2-7, with TRBD1 matching 7 bases. The germline V gene has CDR1 DFQATT and CDR2 SNEGSKA (reference sequence). Trimming removed 0 bases from V and 2 bases from J; junction bases left unmatched: 10. The CDR3 consists of 16 residues. The CDR3 bases are TGCAGTGCTAGAGATGGTATGGGGGACAGAACCTACGAGCAGTACTTC. Translation gives CSARDGMGDRTYEQYF.

V gene TRBV20-1 combines with J gene TRBJ2-1, with D perhaps matching TRBD1 or TRBD2 (6 bases each). The germline CDR1 and CDR2 sequences are DFQATT and SNEGSKA (reference sequence). The CDR3 runs 13 residues. CDR3 protein: CSVRGPLYAEQFF. In nucleotides, the CDR3 is TGCAGCGTTCGGGGGCCCCTTTACGCTGAGCAGTTCTTC.

The chain employs TRBV6-1 and TRBJ1-1; no definite D call. This CDR3 has 13 amino acids. The germline V and J ends were trimmed by 6 bases and 1 base, with 9 bases remaining between them. Germline V gives CDR1 MNHNS, CDR2 SASEGT. This chain's CDR3 is CASRQPSNTEAFF. DNA for the CDR3: TGTGCCAGCAGGCAGCCATCGAACACTGAAGCTTTCTTT.

In regard to this clonotype: At one end, the junction sequence differs from germline, possibly due to a read error. The chain is built from TRBV2 and TRBJ1-5; perhaps TRBD1 as D (5 bases). CDR1 is SNHLY and CDR2 is FYNNEI in the germline V gene. This CDR3 contains 13 residues. CDR3 sequence: CASSGQPNRPQHF. Written as DNA, the CDR3 is TGTGCCAGCAGTGGACAGCCTAATCGGCCCCAGCATTTT.

The CDR3 sequence: CASSREAGKVPQYF. CDR3 coding DNA: TGTGCCAGCAGTCGGGAAGCGGGGAAGGTACCCCAGTACTTC. The V and J genes are TRBV12-3 or TRBV12-4 and TRBJ2-5; TRBD2 matches at 7 bases. J gave up 9 bases and V 5 bases, and 12 bases lay outside the gene matches. The CDR3 extends over 14 amino acids.

This sequence joins TRBV18 and TRBJ1-1, with D maybe TRBD1 (6 bases). The ends were cut back, 1 base at V and 3 bases at J, with 9 bases in the middle. CDR1 and CDR2 from the germline V gene are KGHSH and LQKENI. CDR3 length equals 14 residues. CDR3 in DNA: TGTGCCAGCTCACCACAGAACAGGGACACTGAAGCTTTCTTT. This translates into CASSPQNRDTEAFF.

V and J are TRBV2 and TRBJ2-1; D is unclear. CDR1 is SNHLY, CDR2 FYNNEI, per germline. The V and J ends lost 5 bases and 7 bases respectively, with 12 bases between them. This CDR3 contains 13 residues. DNA for the CDR3: TGTGCCAGCAGTCCCGAGCCCCCGAATGAGCAGTTCTTC. This sequence encodes CASSPEPPNEQFF.

This chain connects TRBV7-3 to TRBJ2-2; 14 positions match TRBD2. The V gene's germline CDR1 is SGHTA and CDR2 FQGTGA. V lost 5 bases and J lost 6; bases outside the gene matches: 2. There are 15 residues in the CDR3. CDR3 sequence reads: CASSPGLAGAGELFF. CDR3 coding DNA: TGTGCCAGCAGCCCGGGACTAGCGGGAGCCGGGGAGCTGTTTTTT.

The genes are TRBV5-1 and TRBJ2-5, with D unresolved. Germline V gene data show CDR1 as SGHRS and CDR2 as YFSETQ. The CDR3 loop spans 15 amino acids. V dropped 0 bases and J dropped 4 bases, with 13 bases sitting between them. CDR3 sequence (DNA): TGCGCCAGCAGCTTGGGAGGCGAATTTGGAGAGACCCAGTACTTC. Amino acid sequence: CASSLGGEFGETQYF.

This clonotype has only one observation. This chain uses TRBV12-3 or TRBV12-4 with TRBJ1-2; 7 bases agree with TRBD1. Losses at the gene ends were 7 bases for V and 13 bases for J; bases not matched to a gene: 12. This CDR3 comprises 12 residues. The CDR3 reads CASTPTGSILTF. The CDR3 DNA sequence: TGTGCCAGCACCCCGACAGGGTCCATACTCACCTTC.

The CDR3, as DNA: TGTGCCAGCAGCTCACGCAGGAACAATCAGCCCCAGCATTTT. It yields the protein CASSSRRNNQPQHF. This chain connects TRBV7-2 to TRBJ1-5; D not resolved. Per germline, CDR1 SGHTA and CDR2 FQGNSA. Between the trimmed V and J ends, which lost 4 bases and 3 bases, there was a span of 10 bases. The CDR3 covers 14 residues.

This clonotype occurred a few times. The chain combines TRBV29-1 with TRBJ2-5, with D hard to call. CDR1 and CDR2 from the germline V gene are SQVTM and ANQGSEA. The CDR3 contains 13 residues. The ends were cut back, 6 bases at V and 1 base at J, with 12 bases in the middle. CDR3 sequence reads: CSVVPAVQETQYF. The CDR3 DNA reads TGCAGCGTGGTCCCGGCGGTCCAAGAGACCCAGTACTTC.

V gene TRBV9 combines with J gene TRBJ2-3; 8 positions match TRBD2. The CDR3 runs to 16 residues. The germline V gene has CDR1 SGDLS and CDR2 YYNGEE. The junction had 5 bases not matched to a gene; V was cut back by 0 bases and J by 2 bases. The CDR3: CASSVEGGRITDTQYF. In DNA, the CDR3 is TGTGCCAGCAGCGTAGAGGGCGGGAGGATCACAGATACGCAGTATTTT.

The chain uses TRBV18 and TRBJ2-7; D not resolved. This CDR3 comprises 13 residues. Germline V gene sequence: CDR1 KGHSH, CDR2 LQKENI. Deletions cut 3 bases from V and 1 base from J, with 7 bases between. CDR3 region: CASSPDQSYEQYF. The CDR3 DNA follows: TGTGCCAGCTCACCCGATCAATCCTACGAGCAGTACTTC.

V is TRBV3-1 and J is TRBJ2-7; 9 positions match TRBD2. The CDR3 extends over 15 amino acids. The germline V gene encodes CDR1 LGHDT and CDR2 YNNKEL (reference sequence). The V and J ends lost 1 base and 4 bases, in that order; junction bases with no gene match: 5. The CDR3 is CASSQGLAGPYEQYF. Here the CDR3 DNA reads TGTGCCAGCAGCCAAGGCCTAGCGGGACCTTACGAGCAGTACTTC.

This chain connects TRBV5-1 to TRBJ1-2, with 10 bases lining up with TRBD1. Germline CDR1 SGHRS, CDR2 YFSETQ. V dropped 8 bases and J dropped 1; count of bases not matched to a gene: 11. The CDR3 has 16 residues. In DNA, the CDR3 is TGCGCCAGTGTACCGGGACAGGGGCGGAGTAACTATGGCTACACCTTC. Translating gives CASVPGQGRSNYGYTF.

The chain couples TRBV7-8 to TRBJ2-5; a weak D match, TRBD2 (7 bases). CDR3 length: 16 amino acids. The germline V gene encodes CDR1 SGHVS and CDR2 FQNEAQ. The V and J ends lost 5 bases and 7 bases respectively, with 23 bases between them. CDR3 sequence: CASSVTSGGLSGTQYF. Written as DNA, the CDR3 is TGTGCCAGCAGCGTCACCTCGGGGGGCCTTTCTGGGACCCAGTACTTC.

This chain joins TRBV6-2 or TRBV6-3 and TRBJ2-4, with D perhaps matching TRBD1 (6 bases). The CDR3 is 13 residues long. Trimming took off 0 bases at V and 13 bases at J, with 13 bases between the two ends. The germline CDR1 and CDR2 sequences are MNHEY and SVGEGT. The CDR3 loop is CASSYSPGHLQYF. CDR3 DNA sequence: TGTGCCAGCAGTTACTCACCGGGACACCTACAGTACTTC.

This chain links TRBV7-9 with TRBJ1-2; D possibly corresponds to TRBD1 (5 bases). The CDR3 length is 15 residues. V lost 11 bases and J 4 bases, leaving 23 bases between the germline ends. CDR1 SEHNR and CDR2 FQNEAQ come from the germline V gene (reference sequence). The CDR3 reads CACGAFRLQIYGYTF. The CDR3 DNA reads TGTGCCTGCGGGGCCTTCAGGCTCCAGATCTATGGCTACACCTTC. The variable domain in full, completed from reference TRBV7-9 and TRBJ1-2, reads DTGVSQNPRHKITKRGQNVTFRCDPISEHNRLYWYRQTLGQGPEFLTYFQNEAQLEKSRLLSDRFSAERPKGSFSTLEIQRTEQGDSAMYLCACGAFRLQIYGYTFGSGTRLTVV.

V is TRBV7-2 and J is TRBJ1-5; possible D gene TRBD1, 6 bases. V was shortened by 5 bases and J by 7 bases, with 15 bases between the two germline ends. Looked up from germline, CDR1 is SGHTA and CDR2 is FQGNSA. This CDR3 contains 14 residues. The CDR3 DNA sequence: TGTGCCAGCAGCCCGTCACAGGGAGGGCAGCCCCAGCATTTT. Protein: CASSPSQGGQPQHF.

This chain connects TRBV20-1 to TRBJ2-1, with 11 bases that match TRBD2. CDR1 and CDR2 from the germline V gene are DFQATT and SNEGSKA (reference sequence). There are 12 residues in the CDR3. Germline trimming cut 6 bases from V and 15 bases from J; bases unmatched to any gene: 10. The CDR3 spells CSAETSGTVAFF. Here the CDR3 DNA reads TGCAGTGCAGAGACTAGCGGGACAGTCGCGTTCTTC.

The chain combines TRBV20-1 with TRBJ2-3, with TRBD1 identical over 7 bases. Germline lookup yields CDR1 DFQATT and CDR2 SNEGSKA (reference sequence). The CDR3 has 13 residues. V was pared by 0 bases and J by 4 bases, with 1 base of the junction left unmatched. The CDR3 region has the DNA TGCAGTGCTAGAGAGGGACAGCCAGATACGCAGTATTTT. Translated: CSAREGQPDTQYF.

The rearrangement joins TRBV5-1 to TRBJ2-7, with 7 bases that match TRBD2. This CDR3 has 15 residues. V shed 5 bases, J shed 2 bases, and the junction held 10 bases outside the gene matches. CDR1 is SGHRS, CDR2 YFSETQ, per germline. CDR3 sequence (DNA): TGCGCCAGCAGGGCCACTAGCGCTGGCGCCTACGAGCAGTACTTC. It is translated as CASRATSAGAYEQYF.

The J gene is TRBJ2-3, the V gene TRBV20-1; D might be TRBD1 (6 bases). The length of the CDR3 is 12 residues. Trimming shortened V by 3 bases and J by 10 bases, and 14 bases separated the two germline ends. Germline CDR1 reads DFQATT; CDR2 reads SNEGSKA (reference sequence). DNA for the CDR3: TGCAGTGCTAGGGAGAGGGACACCTCGCAGTATTTT. Translating gives CSARERDTSQYF.

V is TRBV2 and J is TRBJ2-5, with D perhaps TRBD2 (5 bases). CDR1 SNHLY and CDR2 FYNNEI come from the germline V gene. The CDR3 is made up of 13 amino acids. V lost 7 bases and J lost 4, with 13 bases in between. The DNA of the CDR3 is TGTGCCAGCAAAACTAGGCGAGGAGAGACCCAGTACTTC. Its protein is CASKTRRGETQYF.

The chain recombines TRBV3-1 with TRBJ2-7, with D uncertain. CDR1 and CDR2 (germline): LGHDT, YNNKEL (reference sequence). This CDR3 has 12 residues. Trimming left V 0 bases short and J 10 bases short, with 10 bases between. The CDR3 loop reads CASSQEGQLQYF. The CDR3 DNA reads TGTGCCAGCAGCCAAGAGGGTCAGTTACAGTACTTC.

CDR3 amino acids: CSVGEGFRSPTDTQYF. The CDR3 DNA follows: TGCAGCGTTGGGGAGGGGTTTAGGTCGCCCACAGATACGCAGTATTTT. The J gene is TRBJ2-3, the V gene TRBV29-1, with TRBD2 matching 7 bases. This CDR3 spans 16 amino acids. The V and J ends lost 4 bases and 2 bases, in that order; junction bases with no gene match: 12. Germline CDR1 reads SQVTM; CDR2 reads ANQGSEA.

This clonotype was seen more than once but under ten times. The chain is built from TRBV29-1 and TRBJ1-2, with unresolved D. Germline V CDR1 and CDR2: SQVTM, ANQGSEA. The CDR3 length is 11 residues. The germline V and J ends were trimmed by 4 bases and 4 bases, with 7 bases remaining between them. CDR3 nucleotides: TGCAGCGTTGCTACCTTCTATGGCTACACCTTC. Protein: CSVATFYGYTF. Combining the CDR3 with reference TRBV29-1 and TRBJ1-2 gives the whole variable domain SAVISQKPSRDICQRGTSLTIQCQVDSQVTMMFWYRQQPGQSLTLIATANQGSEATYESGFVIDKFPISRPNLTFSTLTVSNMSPEDSSIYLCSVATFYGYTFGSGTRLTVV.